The source of this T cell receptor beta chain is a study of shared clonotypes between healthy human individuals. Germline loops: CDR1 LNHDA, CDR2 SQIVND (reference sequence). V was shortened by 4 bases and J by 1 base, with 19 bases between the two germline ends. CDR3 size: 18 residues. Sequencing was performed with immunoSEQ multiplex PCR; in TCRdb, only in-frame clones are kept and a portion is missing. The sample has roughly 1.5 million clones, approximately 98% seen once; the top ten hold less than 0.55%. On this clone itself: The antigen remains undetermined.

Study-wide points: Rarefaction indicated that sorted-subset sequencing remained incomplete although depth was large.

This TCR was recovered from a man aged 25 to 40 in good health. The genes are TRBV19 and TRBJ2-2; D call uncertain. Sequenced material: naive CD4+ T cells sorted from blood. The subset was: CD45RA+ positively selected. The chain's CDR3 is CASSRSTGTRLNTGELFF. The CDR3 DNA is TGTGCCAGTAGTAGAAGTACTGGTACCAGGCTGAACACCGGGGAGCTGTTTTTT.